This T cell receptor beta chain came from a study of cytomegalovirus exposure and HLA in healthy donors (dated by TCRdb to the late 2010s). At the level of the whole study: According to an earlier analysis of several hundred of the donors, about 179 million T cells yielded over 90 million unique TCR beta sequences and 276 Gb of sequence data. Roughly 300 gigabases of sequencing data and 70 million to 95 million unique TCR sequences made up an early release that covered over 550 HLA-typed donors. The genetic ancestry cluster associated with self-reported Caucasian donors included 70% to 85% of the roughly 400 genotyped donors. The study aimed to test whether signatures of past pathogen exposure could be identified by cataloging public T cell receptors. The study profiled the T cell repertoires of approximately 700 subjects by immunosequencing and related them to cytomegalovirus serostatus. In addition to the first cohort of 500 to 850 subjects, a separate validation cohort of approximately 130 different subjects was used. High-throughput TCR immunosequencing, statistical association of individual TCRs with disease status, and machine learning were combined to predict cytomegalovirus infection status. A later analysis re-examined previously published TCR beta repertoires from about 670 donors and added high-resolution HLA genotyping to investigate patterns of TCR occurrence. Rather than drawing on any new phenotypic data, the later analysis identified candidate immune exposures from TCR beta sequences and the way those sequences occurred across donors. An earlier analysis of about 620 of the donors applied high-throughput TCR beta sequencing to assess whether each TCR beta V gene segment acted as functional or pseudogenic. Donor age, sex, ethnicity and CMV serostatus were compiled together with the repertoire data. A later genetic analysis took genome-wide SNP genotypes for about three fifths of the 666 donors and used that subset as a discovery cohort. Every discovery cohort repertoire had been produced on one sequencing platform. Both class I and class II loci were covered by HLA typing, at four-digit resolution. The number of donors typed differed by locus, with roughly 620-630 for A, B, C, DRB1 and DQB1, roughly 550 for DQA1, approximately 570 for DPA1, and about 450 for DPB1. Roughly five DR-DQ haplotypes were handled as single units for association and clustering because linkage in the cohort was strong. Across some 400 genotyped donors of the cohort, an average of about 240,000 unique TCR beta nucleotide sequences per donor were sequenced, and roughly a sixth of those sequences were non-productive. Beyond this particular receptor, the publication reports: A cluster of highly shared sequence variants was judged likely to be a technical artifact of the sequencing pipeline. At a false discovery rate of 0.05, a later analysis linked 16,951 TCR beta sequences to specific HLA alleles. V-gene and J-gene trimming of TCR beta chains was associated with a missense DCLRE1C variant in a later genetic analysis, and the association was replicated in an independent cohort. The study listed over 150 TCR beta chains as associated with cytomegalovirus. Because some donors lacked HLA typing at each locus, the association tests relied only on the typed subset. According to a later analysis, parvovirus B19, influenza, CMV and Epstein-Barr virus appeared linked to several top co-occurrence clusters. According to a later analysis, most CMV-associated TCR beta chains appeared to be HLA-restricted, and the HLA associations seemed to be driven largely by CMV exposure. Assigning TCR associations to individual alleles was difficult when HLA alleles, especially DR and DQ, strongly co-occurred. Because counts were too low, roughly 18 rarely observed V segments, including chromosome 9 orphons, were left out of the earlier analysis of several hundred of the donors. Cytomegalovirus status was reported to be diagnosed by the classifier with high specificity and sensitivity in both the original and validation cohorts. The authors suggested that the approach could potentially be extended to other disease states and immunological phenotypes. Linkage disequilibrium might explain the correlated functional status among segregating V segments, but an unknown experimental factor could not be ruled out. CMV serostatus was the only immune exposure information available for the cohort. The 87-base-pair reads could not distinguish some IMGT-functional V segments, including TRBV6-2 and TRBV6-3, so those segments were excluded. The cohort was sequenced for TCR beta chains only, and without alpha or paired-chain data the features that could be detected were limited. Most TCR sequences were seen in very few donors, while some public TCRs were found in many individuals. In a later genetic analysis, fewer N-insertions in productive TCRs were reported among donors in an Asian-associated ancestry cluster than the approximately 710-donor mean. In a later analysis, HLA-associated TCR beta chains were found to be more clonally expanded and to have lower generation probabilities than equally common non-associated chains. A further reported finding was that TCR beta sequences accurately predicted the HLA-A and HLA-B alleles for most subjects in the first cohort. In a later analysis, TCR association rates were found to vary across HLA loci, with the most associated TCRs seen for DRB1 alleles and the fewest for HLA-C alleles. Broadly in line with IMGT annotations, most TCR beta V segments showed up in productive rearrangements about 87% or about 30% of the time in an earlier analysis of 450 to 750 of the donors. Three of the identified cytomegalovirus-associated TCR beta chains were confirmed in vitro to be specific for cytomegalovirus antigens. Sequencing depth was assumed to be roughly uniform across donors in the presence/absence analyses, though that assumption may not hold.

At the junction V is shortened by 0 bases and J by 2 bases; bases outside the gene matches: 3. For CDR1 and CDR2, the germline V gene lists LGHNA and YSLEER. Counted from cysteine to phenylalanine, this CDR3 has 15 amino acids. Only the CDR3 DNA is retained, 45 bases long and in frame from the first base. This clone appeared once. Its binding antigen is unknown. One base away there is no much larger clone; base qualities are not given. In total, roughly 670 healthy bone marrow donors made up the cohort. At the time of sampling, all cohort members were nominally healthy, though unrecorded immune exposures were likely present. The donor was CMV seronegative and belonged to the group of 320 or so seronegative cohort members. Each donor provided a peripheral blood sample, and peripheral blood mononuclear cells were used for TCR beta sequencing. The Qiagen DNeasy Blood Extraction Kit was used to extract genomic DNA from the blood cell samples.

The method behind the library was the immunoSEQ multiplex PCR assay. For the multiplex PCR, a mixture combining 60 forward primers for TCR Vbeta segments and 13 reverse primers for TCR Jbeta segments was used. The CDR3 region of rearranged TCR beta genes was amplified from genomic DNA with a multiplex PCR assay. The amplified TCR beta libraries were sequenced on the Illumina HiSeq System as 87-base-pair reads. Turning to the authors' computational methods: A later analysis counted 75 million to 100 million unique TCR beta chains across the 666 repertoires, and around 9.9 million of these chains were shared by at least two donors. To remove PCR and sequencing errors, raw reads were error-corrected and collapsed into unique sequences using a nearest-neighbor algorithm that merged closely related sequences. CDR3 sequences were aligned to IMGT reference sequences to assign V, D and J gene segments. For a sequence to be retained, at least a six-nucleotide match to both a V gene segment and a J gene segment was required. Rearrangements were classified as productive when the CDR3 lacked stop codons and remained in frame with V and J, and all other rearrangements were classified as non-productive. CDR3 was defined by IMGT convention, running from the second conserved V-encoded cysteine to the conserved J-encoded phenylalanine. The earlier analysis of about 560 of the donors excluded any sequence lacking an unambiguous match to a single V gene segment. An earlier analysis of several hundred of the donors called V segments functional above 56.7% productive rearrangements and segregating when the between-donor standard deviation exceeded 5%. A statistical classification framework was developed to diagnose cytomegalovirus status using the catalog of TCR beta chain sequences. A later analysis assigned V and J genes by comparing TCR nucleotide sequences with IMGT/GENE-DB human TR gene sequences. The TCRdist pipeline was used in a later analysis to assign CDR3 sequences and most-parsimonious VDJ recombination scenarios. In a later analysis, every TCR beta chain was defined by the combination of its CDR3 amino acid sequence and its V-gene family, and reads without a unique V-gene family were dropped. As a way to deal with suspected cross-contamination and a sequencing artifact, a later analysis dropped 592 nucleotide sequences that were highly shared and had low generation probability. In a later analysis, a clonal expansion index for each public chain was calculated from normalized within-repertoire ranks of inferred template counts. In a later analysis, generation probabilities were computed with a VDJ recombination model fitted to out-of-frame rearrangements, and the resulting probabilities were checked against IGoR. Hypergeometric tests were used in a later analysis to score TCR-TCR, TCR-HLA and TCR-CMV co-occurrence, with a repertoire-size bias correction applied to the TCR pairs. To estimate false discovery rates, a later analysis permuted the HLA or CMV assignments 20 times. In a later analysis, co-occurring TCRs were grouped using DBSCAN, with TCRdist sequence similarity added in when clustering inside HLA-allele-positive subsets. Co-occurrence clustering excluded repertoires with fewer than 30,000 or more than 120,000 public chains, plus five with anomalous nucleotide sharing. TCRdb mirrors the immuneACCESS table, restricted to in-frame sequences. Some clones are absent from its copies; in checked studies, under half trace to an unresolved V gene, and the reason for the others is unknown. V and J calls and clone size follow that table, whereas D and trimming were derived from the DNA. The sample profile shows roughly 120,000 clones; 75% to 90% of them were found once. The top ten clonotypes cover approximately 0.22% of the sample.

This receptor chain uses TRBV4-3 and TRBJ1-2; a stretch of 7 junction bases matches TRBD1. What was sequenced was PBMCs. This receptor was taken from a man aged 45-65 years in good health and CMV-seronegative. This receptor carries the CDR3 CASSQEARGNYGYTF. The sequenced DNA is TGCGCCAGCAGCCAAGAAGCCAGGGGGAACTATGGCTACACCTTC.